Sequencing of this T cell receptor beta chain was carried out in a study of preoperative IRX-2 immunotherapy in early breast cancer. The CDR3 has 14 amino acids. V was cut by 4 bases and J by 6 bases, with 12 bases left in between. CDR1 is MNHGY, CDR2 SAAAGT, per germline. The method was immunoSEQ multiplex PCR; TCRdb's version includes in-frame clones alone and lacks a portion of them. The sample contains a few thousand clones, about 80% of which appear only once. Sample treatment: preoperative locoregional IRX-2 cytokine immunotherapy. Patients received preoperative, locoregional IRX-2 cytokine immunotherapy in a phase Ib study.

This clonotype originated in a human donor with breast cancer. The chain links TRBV6-8 to TRBJ2-2; D perhaps matches TRBD1 (5 bases). The input for sequencing was tumor tissue, taken after IRX-2 immunotherapy. In nucleotides, the CDR3 is TGTGCCAGCAGTTGGGGCGCTACCGCCGGGGAGCTGTTTTTT. Translating gives CASSWGATAGELFF.